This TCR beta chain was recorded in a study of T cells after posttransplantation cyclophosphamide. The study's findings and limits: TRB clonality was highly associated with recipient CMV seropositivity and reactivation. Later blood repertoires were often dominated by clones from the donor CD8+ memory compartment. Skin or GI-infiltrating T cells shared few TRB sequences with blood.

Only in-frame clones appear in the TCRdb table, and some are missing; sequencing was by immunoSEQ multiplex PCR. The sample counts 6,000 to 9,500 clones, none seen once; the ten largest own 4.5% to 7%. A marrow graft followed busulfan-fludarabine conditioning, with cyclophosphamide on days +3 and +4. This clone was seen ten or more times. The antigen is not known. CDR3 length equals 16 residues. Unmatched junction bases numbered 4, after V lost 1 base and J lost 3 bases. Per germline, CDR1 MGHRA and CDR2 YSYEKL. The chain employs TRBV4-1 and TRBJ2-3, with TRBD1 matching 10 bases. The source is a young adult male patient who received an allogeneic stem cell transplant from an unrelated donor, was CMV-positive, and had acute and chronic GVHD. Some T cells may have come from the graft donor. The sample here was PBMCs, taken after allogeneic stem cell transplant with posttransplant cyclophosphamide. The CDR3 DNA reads TGCGCCAGCAGCCAAGGGAGGACAGGGGGTACAGATACGCAGTATTTT. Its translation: CASSQGRTGGTDTQYF.